Below are 13 T cell receptor beta chains sequenced from a single sample in a study of OX40 agonist ivuxolimab in advanced cancers. TCRdb keeps only in-frame clones here, not all; method: immunoSEQ multiplex PCR. This repertoire shows fewer than 65,000 clones, 70% to 85% found once; its top ten account for more than 3.5%. The source was CD4+ or CD8+ T cells sorted from blood, collected in a trial of the OX40 agonist ivuxolimab. These receptors came from an adult with an advanced solid tumor such as melanoma, head and neck, liver or kidney cancer.

This sequence joins TRBV29-1 and TRBJ1-1; D might be TRBD1 (6 bases). Deletions cut 5 bases from V and 13 bases from J, with 20 bases between. Germline values: CDR1 SQVTM, CDR2 ANQGSEA. The length of the CDR3 is 12 residues. The DNA of the CDR3 is TGCAGCGTTTCCGGGCCTCTGAAAGGGGGTTTCTTT. Translated, it gives CSVSGPLKGGFF. Variable domain in full (rest from reference TRBV29-1 and TRBJ1-1): SAVISQKPSRDICQRGTSLTIQCQVDSQVTMMFWYRQQPGQSLTLIATANQGSEATYESGFVIDKFPISRPNLTFSTLTVSNMSPEDSSIYLCSVSGPLKGGFFGQGTRLTVV.

In this sample, this clone turned up a few times. The chain combines TRBV10-2 with TRBJ1-1; D ambiguous. The ends were cut back, 7 bases at V and 4 bases at J, with 16 bases in the middle. The CDR3 extends over 14 amino acids. CDR1 is WSHSY, CDR2 SAAADI, per germline. The CDR3 here is CASNESPVATEAFF. The CDR3 DNA reads TGCGCCAGCAACGAATCTCCAGTGGCCACTGAAGCTTTCTTT.

V usage is TRBV6-5 and J usage is TRBJ1-1, with 9 nucleotides matching TRBD1. Germline CDR1 and CDR2: MNHEY and SVGAGI. The CDR3 runs to 15 residues. Losses at the gene ends were 6 bases for V and 7 bases for J; bases not matched to a gene: 12. CDR3 sequence: CASSDPGTGIGEAFF. The CDR3 bases are TGTGCCAGCAGCGATCCCGGGACAGGGATTGGTGAAGCTTTCTTT.

The chain joins TRBV11-3 to TRBJ2-1; 12 bases map to TRBD2. Germline V gives CDR1 SGHNT, CDR2 YENEEA. This CDR3 is 20 amino acids long. V was clipped by 5 bases and J by 7 bases; unmatched bases: 21. CDR3 amino acids: CASSLTPRLAGGPGVNEQFF. The CDR3, as DNA: TGTGCCAGCAGCCTTACTCCGAGGCTAGCGGGGGGGCCTGGGGTAAATGAGCAGTTCTTC.

This chain links TRBV14 with TRBJ2-2; TRBD2 matches at 9 bases. Unmatched junction bases numbered 8, after V lost 0 bases and J lost 6 bases. The CDR3 covers 17 residues. CDR1 and CDR2 (germline): SGHDN, FVKESK. The CDR3 DNA follows: TGTGCCAGCAGCCAAGATCGTGGCGGGAGGGCCGCCGGGGAGCTGTTTTTT. Protein: CASSQDRGGRAAGELFF.

This CDR3 reads CASSLSIPMNTEAFF. In DNA form, the CDR3 reads TGTGCCAGCAGCTTGTCCATCCCAATGAACACTGAAGCTTTCTTT. The V and J genes are TRBV7-2 and TRBJ1-1, with D uncertain. The CDR3 is made up of 15 amino acids. Deletions cut 3 bases from V and 0 bases from J, with 11 bases between. The V gene's germline CDR1 is SGHTA and CDR2 FQGNSA.

The J gene is TRBJ2-7, the V gene TRBV7-2; tentatively, D is TRBD1 (5 bases). Trimming shortened V by 1 base and J by 3 bases, and 10 bases separated the two germline ends. CDR1 and CDR2 (germline): SGHTA, FQGNSA. The CDR3 extends over 14 amino acids. CDR3 nucleotides: TGTGCCAGCAGCTTAGAGTCCAGGGTCTACGAGCAGTACTTC. Residues: CASSLESRVYEQYF.

This clone was found once. This chain connects TRBV11-1 to TRBJ2-5; perhaps TRBD1 as D (7 bases). V lost 5 bases, J lost 9 bases, and 22 bases lay in between. This CDR3 is 15 amino acids long. The V gene's germline CDR1 is SGHAT and CDR2 FQDESV (reference sequence). CDR3 residues: CASSPSVGGGRAQYF. The CDR3 nucleotides are TGTGCCAGCAGCCCCTCGGTCGGAGGGGGCAGGGCCCAGTACTTC.

The rearrangement joins TRBV30 to TRBJ2-7; D ambiguous. This CDR3 region has 15 residues. Trimming left V 3 bases short and J 0 bases short, with 15 bases between. Looked up from germline, CDR1 is GTSNPN and CDR2 is SVGIG (reference sequence). Here the CDR3 DNA reads TGTGCCTGGAGGGCCGGACGGGCAAGCTCCTACGAGCAGTACTTC. Its protein is CAWRAGRASSYEQYF.

The chain joins TRBV2 to TRBJ2-2; D is undetermined. Trimming took 4 bases from V and 3 from J, leaving 12 bases between them. Germline V gives CDR1 SNHLY, CDR2 FYNNEI. The CDR3 has 15 residues. The CDR3 loop is CASSVRTPDTGELFF. The CDR3 DNA follows: TGTGCCAGCAGTGTGCGGACCCCGGACACCGGGGAGCTGTTTTTT. Complete variable domain (other parts from reference TRBV2 and TRBJ2-2): EPEVTQTPSHQVTQMGQEVILRCVPISNHLYFYWYRQILGQKVEFLVSFYNNEISEKSEIFDDQFSVERPDGSNFTLKIRSTKLEDSAMYFCASSVRTPDTGELFFGEGSRLTVL.

The rearrangement links TRBV13 to TRBJ1-2; 7 nucleotides match TRBD1. Germline V CDR1 and CDR2: PRHDT, FYEKMQ (reference sequence). CDR3 size: 11 residues. V lost 5 bases to trimming and J lost 7 bases; unmatched junction nucleotides: 1. The CDR3 spells CASSRDSGYTF. DNA of the CDR3: TGTGCCAGCAGCCGGGACAGTGGCTACACCTTC.

The V and J genes are TRBV7-7 and TRBJ2-7, with a possible D match to TRBD1 (6 bases). CDR3 size: 13 residues. The V and J ends lost 3 bases and 5 bases respectively, with 11 bases between them. Germline CDR1 is SSHAT and CDR2 is FNYEAQ (reference sequence). The DNA of the CDR3 is TGTGCCAGCAGCTTCCAACAGGGCGACGAGCAGTACTTC. Translated: CASSFQQGDEQYF.

This chain links TRBV5-5 with TRBJ2-1; TRBD2 matches at 7 bases. This CDR3 has 14 residues. Per the germline V gene, CDR1 is SGHKS and CDR2 is YYEKEE (reference sequence). Losses at the gene ends were 1 base for V and 6 bases for J; bases not matched to a gene: 4. Here the CDR3 reads CASSLRLAPNEQFF. Here the CDR3 DNA reads TGTGCCAGCAGCTTGAGACTAGCTCCCAATGAGCAGTTCTTC.